The next 7 T cell receptor beta chains were all read from a single sample in a study of shared clonotypes between healthy human individuals. Method: immunoSEQ multiplex PCR; TCRdb's copy keeps in-frame clones and lacks some. The data show about 2.4 million clones, more than 90% seen once. Specimen: naive CD4+ T cells sorted from blood. Subset denoted: CD45RA+ positively selected. These receptors came from a man aged 18 to 29 in good health.

The rearrangement joins TRBV7-9 to TRBJ2-5; 7 nucleotides align to TRBD2. The CDR3 is made up of 14 amino acids. Trimming at V came to 4 bases and at J to 2 bases, leaving 4 bases not matched to a gene. Germline V gives CDR1 SEHNR, CDR2 FQNEAQ (reference sequence). Here the CDR3 DNA reads TGTGCCAGCAGCTCAGCGGGATATCAAGAGACCCAGTACTTC. It is translated as CASSSAGYQETQYF. The entire variable domain, with the rest obtained from reference TRBV7-9 and TRBJ2-5, is as follows: DTGVSQNPRHKITKRGQNVTFRCDPISEHNRLYWYRQTLGQGPEFLTYFQNEAQLEKSRLLSDRFSAERPKGSFSTLEIQRTEQGDSAMYLCASSSAGYQETQYFGPGTRLLVL.

V gene TRBV5-1 combines with J gene TRBJ2-1, with 8 nucleotides matching TRBD1. Germline V CDR1 and CDR2: SGHRS, YFSETQ. This CDR3 is 15 amino acids long. V was clipped by 0 bases and J by 5 bases; unmatched bases: 4. The CDR3 here is CASSLGGQVNNEQFF. CDR3 DNA: TGCGCCAGCAGCTTGGGGGGACAGGTTAACAATGAGCAGTTCTTC.

V is TRBV27 and J is TRBJ2-2; 8 bases line up with TRBD1. The CDR3 length is 19 residues. Germline CDR1 reads MNHEY; CDR2 reads SMNVEV (reference sequence). V was pared by 0 bases and J by 1 base, with 10 bases of the junction left unmatched. DNA for the CDR3: TGTGCCAGCAGTTTATCGATACTCACCGGGACAGGGAACACCGGGGAGCTGTTTTTT. This sequence encodes CASSLSILTGTGNTGELFF.

This chain joins TRBV6-5 and TRBJ1-5; D unclear. There are 13 residues in the CDR3. CDR1 and CDR2 from the germline V gene are MNHEY and SVGAGI. V gave up 2 bases and J gave up 6 bases, with 8 bases separating them. CDR3 bases: TGTGCCAGCAGTTACGGCCGGAGTCAGCCCCAGCATTTT. It translates to CASSYGRSQPQHF.

This clone was counted between two and nine times. This chain connects TRBV19 to TRBJ1-5, with a possible D match to TRBD1 (5 bases). The CDR3 sequence is 16 residues long. Germline values: CDR1 LNHDA, CDR2 SQIVND (reference sequence). V lost 4 bases to trimming and J lost 4 bases, with 17 bases between them. The CDR3 bases are TGTGCCAGTAGTAAAGTCCCGGGACTCCAAAATCAGCCCCAGCATTTT. It encodes CASSKVPGLQNQPQHF.

The chain carries TRBV13 and TRBJ1-3, with unresolved D. The ends were cut back, 3 bases at V and 0 bases at J, with 9 bases in the middle. The CDR3 length is 15 residues. CDR1 and CDR2 from the germline V gene are PRHDT and FYEKMQ (reference sequence). CDR3 DNA: TGTGCCAGCAGCTTTCCCCCCGGCTCTGGAAACACCATATATTTT. Translation: CASSFPPGSGNTIYF.

This chain connects TRBV15 to TRBJ2-1, with 11 positions matching TRBD2. The CDR3 loop spans 15 amino acids. V was pared by 5 bases and J by 7 bases, with 7 bases of the junction left unmatched. The germline CDR1 and CDR2 sequences are LNHNV and YYDKDF (reference sequence). The CDR3 is CATSEGTSGLNEQFF. The CDR3 region has the DNA TGTGCCACCAGCGAGGGGACTAGCGGATTGAATGAGCAGTTCTTC. The variable domain in full, with the rest retrieved from reference TRBV15 and TRBJ2-1, is DAMVIQNPRYQVTQFGKPVTLSCSQTLNHNVMYWYQQKSSQAPKLLFHYYDKDFNNEADTPDNFQSRRPNTSFCFLDIRSPGLGDTAMYLCATSEGTSGLNEQFFGPGTRLTVL.